The 5 T cell receptor beta chains below come from one sample, sequenced in a study of T-cell reconstitution after alpha-beta-depleted transplantation in children. Unique molecular identifiers were built into the TCRbeta library. TCRdb re-analysed the PCR reads in MiXCR, keeping a single row per CDR3 protein. The data hold 330,000 or so distinct CDR3 sequences, with about a tenth observed a single time. This sample comprised PBMCs, obtained before TCRalphabeta/CD19-depleted stem cell transplant. These receptors originate from a boy younger than two with acute myeloid leukemia, due to receive a stem cell transplant.

The table lists this clonotype with many counts. The rearrangement joins TRBV7-8 to TRBJ1-5; D is undetermined. The CDR3 has 16 residues. CDR1 is SGHVS and CDR2 is FQNEAQ in the germline V gene. The V gene lost 1 base and the J gene lost 3 bases, with 13 bases spanning the gap. The CDR3 loop is CASSLVKGGPNQPQHF. For the CDR3, the DNA is TGTGCCAGCAGCTTAGTTAAGGGCGGCCCCAATCAGCCCCAGCATTTT.

The J gene is TRBJ1-1, the V gene TRBV28; tentatively, D is TRBD1 (5 bases). The V and J ends lost 3 bases and 0 bases respectively, with 14 bases between them. The CDR3 is 16 amino acids. Germline CDR1 MDHEN, CDR2 SYDVKM. CDR3 nucleotides: TGTGCCAGCAGTTTCCGGGGACTATCTCTGAACACTGAAGCTTTCTTT. It translates to CASSFRGLSLNTEAFF.

This clonotype was seen at least ten times. The genes are TRBV10-3 and TRBJ1-2; 7 positions agree with TRBD1. CDR3 size: 14 residues. With V trimmed by 3 bases and J by 4 bases, 5 bases remained unmatched. Germline V gene data show CDR1 as ENHRY and CDR2 as SYGVKD. CDR3 amino acids: CAISDPGDSYGYTF. CDR3 bases: TGTGCCATCAGTGATCCAGGGGACAGCTATGGCTACACCTTC.

The table lists this clonotype with many counts. This chain uses TRBV5-5 with TRBJ2-2; no definite D call. CDR3 length: 18 amino acids. Trimming shortened V by 2 bases and J by 0 bases, and 17 bases separated the two germline ends. Germline CDR1 SGHKS, CDR2 YYEKEE (reference sequence). In DNA, the CDR3 is TGTGCCAGCAGCTTTTCCACTCAGGTCCCTCCGAACACCGGGGAGCTGTTTTTT. Translation gives CASSFSTQVPPNTGELFF.

The chain uses TRBV4-3 and TRBJ2-1; no reliable D call. The CDR3 has 15 residues. Germline V CDR1 and CDR2: LGHNA, YSLEER. V shed 0 bases and J shed 4 bases, with 10 bases lying between them. In DNA form, the CDR3 reads TGCGCCAGCAGCCAAGATGTGGCTACTTACAATGAGCAGTTCTTC. Its translation: CASSQDVATYNEQFF.